This T cell receptor (beta chain) was sequenced in a study of T cells after yellow fever vaccination. General observations from the study: The bulk population could contribute abundant contaminating clonotypes to FACS-sorted repertoires. A secondary response was less intense yet reached its peak sooner, at day 5 versus 15.

As for this clonotype: The antigen is undetermined.

The CDR3 has 15 residues. Trimming cost V 4 bases and J 4 bases; bases outside gene matches: 6. CDR1 LGHNA and CDR2 YNFKEQ come from the germline V gene. They built TCR cDNA with 5'RACE template switching, a step that put in a universal primer site and UMIs. TCRdb ran MiXCR on the 5' RACE reads and lists one entry per CDR3 protein. The sample records approximately 510,000 distinct CDR3 sequences, less than 25% being singletons. This chain uses TRBV4-2 with TRBJ2-2; 7 nucleotides align to TRBD2. The TCR originated in a man aged 18 to 30 who received the YFV17D yellow fever vaccine. Here the sequenced sample was PBMCs, taken roughly 20 days after the first yellow fever vaccination. CDR3 in DNA: TGTGCCAGCAGCCCCGGACTAGTTTCCACCGGGGAGCTGTTTTTT. Translation: CASSPGLVSTGELFF.